Listed below are T cell receptor beta chains from one sample, sequenced in a study of CD8 T cells in Susac syndrome. Each CDR3 protein gets one entry after TCRdb re-called the immunoSEQ multiplex PCR reads with MiXCR. The sample has over 350,000 distinct CDR3 sequences, approximately 89% seen once. The source material was CD8+ T cells from PBMCs. The source is a human donor with multiple sclerosis. CDR3s include the opening cysteine and the closing phenylalanine or tryptophan. The order of the fields is clone size, V gene, J gene, D gene, CDR3 DNA, CDR3 protein. A D gene is named only where the DNA matches it firmly. Clone sizes are given selectively: once, few, many, or a class where the clone is expanded.

-	TRBV6-1	TRBJ2-2	-	TGTGCCAGCAGTGAAAAATTAGGGAGCGCCGGGGAGCTGTTTTTT	CASSEKLGSAGELFF
once	TRBV20-1	TRBJ1-3	-	TGCAGTGCCAGCCGAGCGAACTCTGGAAACACCATATATTTT	CSASRANSGNTIYF
-	TRBV29-1	TRBJ1-1	-	TGCAGCGACGGGGAAGATGCTTTCTTT	CSDGEDAFF
-	TRBV27	TRBJ2-7	-	TGTGCCAGCAGTTTATCGAAGGGACATCCCTACGAGCAGTACTTC	CASSLSKGHPYEQYF
-	TRBV21-1	TRBJ2-7	-	TGTGCCAGCAGCAAGGGGGACAGGGACCACGAGCAGTACTTC	CASSKGDRDHEQYF
-	TRBV25-1	TRBJ2-7	-	TGTGCCAGCAGTGTGAGTGGTGCAGACTACGAGCAGTACTTC	CASSVSGADYEQYF
-	TRBV19	TRBJ1-2	-	TGTGCCAGTAGTACTGGGCCACGAGCTAACTATGGCTACACCTTC	CASSTGPRANYGYTF
-	TRBV15	TRBJ1-5	-	TGTGCCACCAGCAGAGATGATATGGAAGGGTACAATCAGCCCCAGCATTTT	CATSRDDMEGYNQPQHF
-	TRBV7-9	TRBJ1-5	-	TGTGCCAGCAGCGTCCAGGGTGAGCAAAGCAATCAGCCCCAGCATTTT	CASSVQGEQSNQPQHF
-	TRBV15	TRBJ1-1	-	TGTGCCACCAGCAGCGGGTTGACAGGCGTGAACACTGAAGCTTTCTTT	CATSSGLTGVNTEAFF
-	TRBV7-9	TRBJ2-1	-	TGTGCCAGCAGCTTAGTGAGTCGGAACAATGAGCAGTTCTTC	CASSLVSRNNEQFF
-	TRBV27	TRBJ2-3	TRBD2	TGTGCCAGCAGCGACGGGGGGGCCTACCCAGATACGCAGTATTTT	CASSDGGAYPDTQYF
-	TRBV7-2	TRBJ2-7	TRBD1	TGTGCCAGCAGCTTAGGTGGGACAGTCTCCTACGAGCAGTACTTC	CASSLGGTVSYEQYF
-	TRBV4-1	TRBJ2-7	-	TGCGCCAGCAGCCAAGGTGGAGGGATGGGAACCTACGAGCAGTACTTC	CASSQGGGMGTYEQYF
-	TRBV7-2	TRBJ2-7	TRBD2	TGTGCCAGCAGCTCGCGGGAGACGGGAGCGTACGAGCAGTACTTC	CASSSRETGAYEQYF
-	TRBV6-1	TRBJ2-1	TRBD2	TGTGCCAGCAGGCTAGCGGGAGGGCCTAGTGAGCAGTTCTTC	CASRLAGGPSEQFF
-	TRBV4-1	TRBJ1-5	-	TGCGCCAGCAGCCAAGAATCGGGCCAGGCCCTCCCGTATAGCAATCAGCCCCAGCATTTT	CASSQESGQALPYSNQPQHF
-	TRBV10-1	TRBJ2-7	-	TGCGCCAGCAGTGAAAGACAGGTCCCCTATGAGCAGTACTTC	CASSERQVPYEQYF
-	TRBV29-1	TRBJ1-3	-	TGCAGCGTTGAGGCGGGGAACACCATATATTTT	CSVEAGNTIYF
-	TRBV15	TRBJ2-1	-	TGTGCCGTCGCCCTCAGACGGCCGGATCCATACAATGAGCAGTTCTTC	CAVALRRPDPYNEQFF
-	TRBV19	TRBJ1-2	-	TGTGCCAGTAGTCCCCGTGAGGGGCATGGCTACACCTTC	CASSPREGHGYTF
-	TRBV29-1	TRBJ2-5	TRBD1	TGCAGCGTTGAAATAGAGGGCAGGGGGCAAGAGACCCAGTACTTC	CSVEIEGRGQETQYF
-	TRBV7-2	TRBJ2-1	-	TGTGCCAGCAGCTTAGCTGGGTTTGAGCCGTTCTTC	CASSLAGFEPFF
-	TRBV5-1	TRBJ2-7	-	TGCGCCAGCAGCTTGGCGCTTGGACAGAAGAACGAGCAGTACTTC	CASSLALGQKNEQYF
-	TRBV19	TRBJ1-5	-	TGTGCCAGTATCCCGGGGGACGCCAATCAGCCCCAGCATTTT	CASIPGDANQPQHF
-	TRBV27	TRBJ2-7	-	TGTGCCAGCAGTTTATGGCAGGGACCCTACGAGCAGTACTTC	CASSLWQGPYEQYF
-	TRBV6-1	TRBJ1-5	-	TGTGCCAGCAGTGCCCTGGGAGACAGCGGGTTCCAGCCCCAGCATTTT	CASSALGDSGFQPQHF
-	TRBV6-1	TRBJ1-1	-	TGTGCCAGCAGTAGGACGGGGGGGATCACTGAAGCTTTCTTT	CASSRTGGITEAFF
-	TRBV4-1	TRBJ2-7	-	TGCGCCAGCAGCCATGGCTCGCCCTCCGAGCAGTACTTC	CASSHGSPSEQYF
-	TRBV24-1	TRBJ2-3	-	TGTGCCACCAGTGACCCGACGGGGGATGGCACAGATACGCAGTATTTT	CATSDPTGDGTDTQYF
-	TRBV7-7	TRBJ2-1	TRBD2	TGTGCTAGCAGCTTAGCTAGCGGGCTTGACAATGAGCAGTTCTTC	CASSLASGLDNEQFF
once	TRBV21-1	TRBJ1-1	-	TGTGCCAGCAGCAAAAGGTTGCGGGGTCGCGACGGAGTGAACACTGAAGCTTTCTTT	CASSKRLRGRDGVNTEAFF
-	TRBV27	TRBJ2-2	-	TGTGCCAGCAGTATCCTAGGGGGGCAGGTTTTCACCGGGGAGCTGTTTTTT	CASSILGGQVFTGELFF
-	TRBV19	TRBJ2-1	TRBD2	TGTGCCAGTAGTATAGATGCCCGGCGGGAGCCCTCCTACAATGAGCAGTTCTTC	CASSIDARREPSYNEQFF
-	TRBV5-1	TRBJ1-2	TRBD1	TGCGCCAGCAGCTTGTTGGCTACAGGGGAATCCTACTATGGCTACACCTTC	CASSLLATGESYYGYTF
-	TRBV6-5	TRBJ1-1	-	TGTGCCAGCAGTTATGGGCCCGAAAGTACTGAAGCTTTCTTT	CASSYGPESTEAFF
-	TRBV30	TRBJ1-2	TRBD1	TGTGCCTGGAGTCCAGGGGGTAGCTATGGCTACACCTTC	CAWSPGGSYGYTF
-	TRBV4-1	TRBJ2-7	-	TGTGCCAGCAGCCAGGGGATCTCCTACGAGCAGTACTTC	CASSQGISYEQYF
-	TRBV5-6	TRBJ2-2	-	TGTGCCAGCAGCTTCCAGACAGTGAACACCGGGGAGCTGTTTTTT	CASSFQTVNTGELFF
-	TRBV5-1	TRBJ2-7	TRBD1	TGCGCCAGCAGACGACCCGGGACAGGGCCCTACGAGCAGTACTTC	CASRRPGTGPYEQYF
once	TRBV29-1	TRBJ2-7	-	TGCAGCGTTGAGACTCCCAGACAGTACGAGCAGTACTTC	CSVETPRQYEQYF
-	TRBV12-3/TRBV12-4	TRBJ2-2	TRBD2	TGTGCCAGCAGTTTCCCCCAAGCGGGAGATAAGGTTGGGAGGTTCGCCGGGGAGCTGTTTTTT	CASSFPQAGDKVGRFAGELFF
-	TRBV19	TRBJ1-5	TRBD1	TGTGCCAGTAGTATCGGGGACAGTAATCAGCCCCAGCATTTT	CASSIGDSNQPQHF
-	TRBV15	TRBJ1-5	TRBD1	TGTGCCACTAGTGACAGGGATAATCAGCCCCAGCATTTT	CATSDRDNQPQHF
-	TRBV7-9	TRBJ1-2	TRBD1	TGTGCCAGCAGCCCTGGGACAGGGGGAGCGTCCTTCTATGGCTACACCTTC	CASSPGTGGASFYGYTF
-	TRBV29-1	TRBJ1-3	TRBD1	TGCAGCGTGGATGACAGGGGGCCTGGAAACACCATATATTTT	CSVDDRGPGNTIYF
-	TRBV20-1	TRBJ2-3	TRBD2	TGCAGTGCTAGAGGGCGGGGGAGTTATACGCAGTATTTT	CSARGRGSYTQYF
-	TRBV3-1	TRBJ1-5	-	TGTGCCAGCAGCCCAACGATGGCCGCGAATCAGCCCCAGCATTTT	CASSPTMAANQPQHF
-	TRBV9	TRBJ2-3	-	TGTGCCAGCAGCGTAGCTACATGGGTTAGTAGCACAGATACGCAGTATTTT	CASSVATWVSSTDTQYF
-	TRBV7-9	TRBJ1-6	-	TGTGCCAGCAGCTCCGTAGGACGGAAGAATTCACCCCTCCACTTT	CASSSVGRKNSPLHF
-	TRBV9	TRBJ2-3	-	TGTGCCAGCAGCGCCCAGGGGGGGGCCATCGATACGCAGTATTTT	CASSAQGGAIDTQYF
once	TRBV12-3/TRBV12-4	TRBJ1-5	TRBD1	TGTGCCAGCACCCAGGGGGGTTGGAATCAGCCCCAGCATTTT	CASTQGGWNQPQHF
-	TRBV5-6	TRBJ2-3	TRBD2	TGTGCCAGCAGCCGAAGCGGGGGAAACACAGATACGCAGTATTTT	CASSRSGGNTDTQYF